This is a list of T cell receptor beta chains from one sample in a study of post-analysis software for immune sequencing data. TCRdb independently ran MiXCR on the PCR reads; one entry per CDR3 protein. The data contain about 820,000 distinct CDR3 sequences, roughly 58% of them singletons. Sequencing was performed on blood. The receptor source for this set is a girl aged 10 to 17 with multiple sclerosis. The CDR3 runs from the conserved cysteine through the conserved F or W. A D gene is named only where the DNA matches it firmly. The listing skips clone size in some rows; elsewhere it reads once, few, many or a size class.

abundance: few
j_gene: TRBJ2-5
v_gene: TRBV7-3
len: 17
d_gene: TRBD2
CDR3nt: TGTGCCAGCAGCTTCCAGCACCACGCGGGAGGAAGAGAGACCCAGTACTTC
CDR3aa: CASSFQHHAGGRETQYF

abundance: .
j_gene: TRBJ2-6
v_gene: TRBV4-1
len: 17
d_gene: .
CDR3nt: TGCGCCAGCAGCCCCGGGAACGGGAACTCTGGGGCCAACGTCCTGACTTTC
CDR3aa: CASSPGNGNSGANVLTF

abundance: once
j_gene: TRBJ1-2
v_gene: TRBV20-1
len: 13
d_gene: .
CDR3nt: TGCAGTGCTAGGAAGACTAGTCCCTATGGCTACACCTTC
CDR3aa: CSARKTSPYGYTF

abundance: .
j_gene: TRBJ1-2
v_gene: TRBV12-3/TRBV12-4
len: 12
d_gene: .
CDR3nt: TGTGCCAGCAGGGTACAGGGTCAGGGCTACACCTTC
CDR3aa: CASRVQGQGYTF

abundance: .
j_gene: TRBJ2-5
v_gene: TRBV12-3/TRBV12-4
len: 15
d_gene: TRBD2
CDR3nt: TGTGCCAGCAGTATAGCGGGAGGGCCGGGAGAGACCCAGTACTTC
CDR3aa: CASSIAGGPGETQYF

abundance: .
j_gene: TRBJ2-7
v_gene: TRBV6-1
len: 15
d_gene: TRBD1
CDR3nt: TGTGCCAGCAGTGAAGTTAGGGGGCGCAGCTACGAGCAGTACTTC
CDR3aa: CASSEVRGRSYEQYF

abundance: .
j_gene: TRBJ1-1
v_gene: TRBV30
len: 14
d_gene: .
CDR3nt: TGTGCCTGGAGCGCAAGACAGTCGAACACTGAAGCTTTCTTT
CDR3aa: CAWSARQSNTEAFF

abundance: .
j_gene: TRBJ2-1
v_gene: TRBV5-1
len: 16
d_gene: .
CDR3nt: TGCGCCAGCAGCTTGGCACCGGGAAACTCCTACAATGAGCAGTTCTTC
CDR3aa: CASSLAPGNSYNEQFF

abundance: .
j_gene: TRBJ2-7
v_gene: TRBV5-1
len: 15
d_gene: TRBD1
CDR3nt: TGCGCCAGCAGCTTGGGGGGGACAGTCCCCTACGAGCAGTACTTC
CDR3aa: CASSLGGTVPYEQYF

abundance: .
j_gene: TRBJ2-6
v_gene: TRBV12-3/TRBV12-4
len: 16
d_gene: .
CDR3nt: TGTGCCAGCAGTTTCCCCGACGGCTCTGGGGCCAACGTCCTGACTTTC
CDR3aa: CASSFPDGSGANVLTF

abundance: .
j_gene: TRBJ2-1
v_gene: TRBV7-8
len: 17
d_gene: TRBD2
CDR3nt: TGTGCCAGCACCGTGGGGCCTAGCGGGAGCTCCTACAATGAGCAGTTCTTC
CDR3aa: CASTVGPSGSSYNEQFF

abundance: .
j_gene: TRBJ1-1
v_gene: TRBV9
len: 15
d_gene: .
CDR3nt: TGTGCCAGCAGCGTAGGTGGGGCCGCGAACACTGAAGCTTTCTTT
CDR3aa: CASSVGGAANTEAFF

abundance: many
j_gene: TRBJ2-1
v_gene: TRBV5-1
len: 15
d_gene: TRBD1
CDR3nt: TGCGCCAGCAGCTTGGGGGACAGCTCCTACAATGAGCAGTTCTTC
CDR3aa: CASSLGDSSYNEQFF

abundance: .
j_gene: TRBJ2-5
v_gene: TRBV15
len: 17
d_gene: .
CDR3nt: TGTGCCACCAGCAGAGAAGGCCTGGCGGTACACCTACGAGGGCAGTACTTC
CDR3aa: CATSREGLAVHLRGQYF

abundance: once
j_gene: TRBJ1-1
v_gene: TRBV2
len: 13
d_gene: .
CDR3nt: TGTGCCAGCACCTCCGGAGGAGGGTCTGAAGCTTTCTTT
CDR3aa: CASTSGGGSEAFF

abundance: .
j_gene: TRBJ2-7
v_gene: TRBV7-8
len: 14
d_gene: .
CDR3nt: TGTGCCAGCAGCTCCGACGCACAGGGCTACGAGCAGTACTTC
CDR3aa: CASSSDAQGYEQYF

abundance: few
j_gene: TRBJ2-5
v_gene: TRBV11-1
len: 19
d_gene: TRBD2
CDR3nt: TGTGCCAGCAGTTCCCTGACTAGCGGGAGCTTTGGGTACCAAGAGACCCAGTACTTC
CDR3aa: CASSSLTSGSFGYQETQYF

abundance: .
j_gene: TRBJ2-5
v_gene: TRBV6-1
len: 15
d_gene: TRBD1
CDR3nt: TGTGCCGGCAGTGAACTCGGGACAGGGGCCTACGAGCAATACTTC
CDR3aa: CAGSELGTGAYEQYF

abundance: .
j_gene: TRBJ2-3
v_gene: TRBV9
len: 17
d_gene: TRBD2
CDR3nt: TGTGCCAGCAGCCTACTTAGCGGGGCTATAATCACAGATACGCAGTATTTT
CDR3aa: CASSLLSGAIITDTQYF

abundance: .
j_gene: TRBJ2-3
v_gene: TRBV6-5
len: 13
d_gene: .
CDR3nt: TGTGCCAGCAGCCTTTCCCAGGGTCGTACGCAGTATTTT
CDR3aa: CASSLSQGRTQYF

abundance: .
j_gene: TRBJ2-7
v_gene: TRBV9
len: 15
d_gene: TRBD1
CDR3nt: TGTGCCAGCAGCGTAGAGGGGACAGGCCTCTACGAGCAGTACTTC
CDR3aa: CASSVEGTGLYEQYF

abundance: few
j_gene: TRBJ1-1
v_gene: TRBV20-1
len: 14
d_gene: .
CDR3nt: TGCAGTGCCCCGGCGCCCGGGGTGGACACTGAAGCTTTCTTT
CDR3aa: CSAPAPGVDTEAFF

abundance: .
j_gene: TRBJ1-4
v_gene: TRBV3-1
len: 16
d_gene: .
CDR3nt: TGTGCCAGCAGCCATGGGATGGGGCCAACTAATGAAAAACTGTTTTTT
CDR3aa: CASSHGMGPTNEKLFF

abundance: .
j_gene: TRBJ2-7
v_gene: TRBV28
len: 14
d_gene: TRBD1
CDR3nt: TGTGCCAGCAGAAAGGGACAGGGGGCCTACGAGCAGTACTTC
CDR3aa: CASRKGQGAYEQYF

abundance: once
j_gene: TRBJ2-7
v_gene: TRBV4-1
len: 15
d_gene: .
CDR3nt: TGCGCCAGCAGCCAAGATCTAACAGGGCGGTACGAGCAGTACTTC
CDR3aa: CASSQDLTGRYEQYF

abundance: few
j_gene: TRBJ2-5
v_gene: TRBV29-1
len: 12
d_gene: .
CDR3nt: TGCAGCGTTGCACAATTCGGGGAGACCCAGTACTTC
CDR3aa: CSVAQFGETQYF

abundance: .
j_gene: TRBJ2-1
v_gene: TRBV9
len: 15
d_gene: TRBD2
CDR3nt: TGTGCCAGCAGCGTTCTTGGGGGGAGGGACAATGAGCAGTTCTTC
CDR3aa: CASSVLGGRDNEQFF

abundance: many
j_gene: TRBJ1-2
v_gene: TRBV20-1
len: 13
d_gene: .
CDR3nt: TGCAGTCCGGGAAAGTCAGCTAGCTATGGCTACACCTTC
CDR3aa: CSPGKSASYGYTF

abundance: .
j_gene: TRBJ1-1
v_gene: TRBV9
len: 13
d_gene: .
CDR3nt: TGTGCCAGCAGTACAGGGCTACCGACCGAAGCTTTCTTT
CDR3aa: CASSTGLPTEAFF

abundance: few
j_gene: TRBJ2-7
v_gene: TRBV6-6
len: 14
d_gene: .
CDR3nt: TGTGCCAGCAGTGGGGTCCTGGGGTCGTACGAGCAGTACTTC
CDR3aa: CASSGVLGSYEQYF

abundance: once
j_gene: TRBJ2-1
v_gene: TRBV20-1
len: 11
d_gene: .
CDR3nt: TGCAGTGCTAGAGTAACTGCACAGGAGTTCTTC
CDR3aa: CSARVTAQEFF

abundance: .
j_gene: TRBJ1-2
v_gene: TRBV3-1
len: 14
d_gene: .
CDR3nt: TGTGCCAGCAGCCAAGATATAGGGGCGGGGGGCTACACCTTC
CDR3aa: CASSQDIGAGGYTF

abundance: .
j_gene: TRBJ2-7
v_gene: TRBV29-1
len: 17
d_gene: TRBD2
CDR3nt: TGCAGCGCCCGAACCCGACTAGCGGGAGGGTCATCCTACGAGCAGTACTTC
CDR3aa: CSARTRLAGGSSYEQYF

abundance: few
j_gene: TRBJ1-5
v_gene: TRBV12-3/TRBV12-4
len: 14
d_gene: .
CDR3nt: TGTGCCAGCAGTTACGACGTTAGCAATCAGCCCCAGCATTTT
CDR3aa: CASSYDVSNQPQHF

abundance: few
j_gene: TRBJ1-2
v_gene: TRBV28
len: 16
d_gene: .
CDR3nt: TGTGCCAGCAGCCGGCAGGCGCCCTCGGCCCACTATGGCTACACCTTC
CDR3aa: CASSRQAPSAHYGYTF

abundance: .
j_gene: TRBJ2-3
v_gene: TRBV5-1
len: 14
d_gene: .
CDR3nt: TGCGCCAGCAGCGGAGGGCTAGACACAGATACGCAGTATTTT
CDR3aa: CASSGGLDTDTQYF

abundance: .
j_gene: TRBJ2-5
v_gene: TRBV20-1
len: 15
d_gene: TRBD2
CDR3nt: TGCAGTGCCGGGACTAGCGGCTTTATCGACTACGAGAAGTACTTC
CDR3aa: CSAGTSGFIDYEKYF

abundance: .
j_gene: TRBJ2-3
v_gene: TRBV5-1
len: 15
d_gene: .
CDR3nt: TGCGCCAGCAGCTTGGAGGGGTCTAGCACAGATACGCAGTATTTT
CDR3aa: CASSLEGSSTDTQYF

abundance: .
j_gene: TRBJ2-6
v_gene: TRBV5-6
len: 19
d_gene: TRBD2
CDR3nt: TGTGCCAGCAGCTTAGTCAGGACTAGCGGGCGCTCTGGGGCCAACGTCCTGACTTTC
CDR3aa: CASSLVRTSGRSGANVLTF

abundance: .
j_gene: TRBJ2-7
v_gene: TRBV6-5
len: 14
d_gene: .
CDR3nt: TGTGCCAGCAGAAACCGGGCCGTAAAGGACGAGCAGTACTTC
CDR3aa: CASRNRAVKDEQYF

abundance: few
j_gene: TRBJ2-2
v_gene: TRBV7-2
len: 14
d_gene: .
CDR3nt: TGTGCCAGCAGAATGGGCACCGGCACCGGGGAGCTGTTTTTT
CDR3aa: CASRMGTGTGELFF

abundance: .
j_gene: TRBJ1-2
v_gene: TRBV5-1
len: 13
d_gene: TRBD1
CDR3nt: TGCGCCAGCGCATACACAGGGGAGAATGGCTACACCTTC
CDR3aa: CASAYTGENGYTF

abundance: .
j_gene: TRBJ2-3
v_gene: TRBV6-6
len: 12
d_gene: .
CDR3nt: TGTGCCAGCAGCCGACAGCCAGATACGCAGTATTTT
CDR3aa: CASSRQPDTQYF

abundance: few
j_gene: TRBJ2-7
v_gene: TRBV21-1
len: 14
d_gene: .
CDR3nt: TGTGCCAGCAGTCAAGGGCGGGAGTCCTACGAGCAGTACTTC
CDR3aa: CASSQGRESYEQYF

abundance: .
j_gene: TRBJ2-5
v_gene: TRBV6-1
len: 15
d_gene: .
CDR3nt: TGTGCCAGCAGTAACCTCTGGGTAGGGCGAGAGACCCAGTACTTC
CDR3aa: CASSNLWVGRETQYF

abundance: few
j_gene: TRBJ2-4
v_gene: TRBV9
len: 17
d_gene: TRBD2
CDR3nt: TGTGCCAGCAGCACCGGGACTAGCGGGTTAGCCAAAAACATTCAGTACTTC
CDR3aa: CASSTGTSGLAKNIQYF